A selection of T cell receptor beta chains follows, all from one sample in a study of human T cells and chemical hapten exposure. MiXCR, applied by TCRdb to the RACE reads, yields one record per CDR3 protein. The sample yields about 270,000 distinct CDR3 sequences, approximately 8% seen once. Specimen: whole blood, collected in connection with sensitization to the hapten diphenylcyclopropenone (DPC). These receptors all stem from a man between 18 and 29 years old with alopecia areata. Some clones in this sample may be carry-over from other donors' samples. The CDR3 runs from the conserved cysteine through the conserved F or W. A D gene is named only where the DNA matches it firmly. The size field is filled for only some rows; it gives once, few, many or a size class.

-	TRBV5-1	-	TRBJ1-5	TGCGCCAGCAGCTTGGAGGCAGATAGCAATCAGCCCCAGCATTTT	CASSLEADSNQPQHF
many	TRBV4-2	-	TRBJ1-5	TGTGCCAGCAGCCAAGATCAGTTAGCTAATAGCAATCAGCCCCAGCATTTT	CASSQDQLANSNQPQHF
few	TRBV12-5	-	TRBJ1-1	TGTGCTAGTGGCCTTACGGTGAACACTGAAGCTTTCTTT	CASGLTVNTEAFF
-	TRBV6-2/TRBV6-3	-	TRBJ1-2	TGTGCCAGCAGTGGAACGGGACGGCCGCCGCTACTATATGGCTACACCTTC	CASSGTGRPPLLYGYTF
many	TRBV2	-	TRBJ2-7	TGTGCCTACCAAAGGGCCCTAAAATCCTACGAGCAGTACTTC	CAYQRALKSYEQYF
many	TRBV25-1	-	TRBJ1-2	TGTGCCAGCAGTGAGGGGCAGTCGCCCTACTATGGCTACACCTTC	CASSEGQSPYYGYTF
-	TRBV27	-	TRBJ2-5	TGTGCCAGTGCTCCCCTGAGGATTAAAGAGACCCAGTACTTC	CASAPLRIKETQYF
-	TRBV7-2	-	TRBJ1-1	TGTGCCAGCGGGGGGCAGGTGAACACTGAAGCTTTCTTT	CASGGQVNTEAFF
-	TRBV12-3/TRBV12-4	TRBD2	TRBJ2-3	TGTGCCAGCAGTTCCCCTGAAGATAGCGGGGACCTCACAGATACGCAGTATTTT	CASSSPEDSGDLTDTQYF
-	TRBV5-1	-	TRBJ2-3	TGCGCCAGCAGCGCCTCTAGCACGCGGGATACGCAGTATTTT	CASSASSTRDTQYF
-	TRBV7-9	-	TRBJ2-3	TGTGCCAGCAGGATGGATTCAGATACGCAGTATTTT	CASRMDSDTQYF
-	TRBV19	TRBD1	TRBJ2-7	TGTGCCAGTAGTATCGGGACAGGGCCCTACGAGCAGTACTTC	CASSIGTGPYEQYF
few	TRBV7-2	-	TRBJ2-5	TGTGCCAGCAGCATAAGATTGCAAGAGACCCAGTACTTC	CASSIRLQETQYF
-	TRBV20-1	-	TRBJ2-1	TGCAGTGCCAACTTACAGACCAATGAGCAGTTCTTC	CSANLQTNEQFF
few	TRBV9	TRBD1	TRBJ2-2	TGTGCCAGCAGCCTCTCCGGGACAGAGGTCGGGGAGCTGTTTTTT	CASSLSGTEVGELFF
few	TRBV7-2	-	TRBJ2-5	TGTGCCAGCAGCTTATGGCCGTGGGACTTGGGTAGTAGCGGATCCCAAGAGACCCAGTACTTC	CASSLWPWDLGSSGSQETQYF
-	TRBV7-9	-	TRBJ1-5	TGTGCCAGCAGCTTTCCAGGGGTCAATCAGCCCCAGCATTTT	CASSFPGVNQPQHF
many	TRBV6-5	TRBD2	TRBJ2-3	TGTGCCAGCAGTGGCCGGGGGGGAGTCACAGATACGCAGTATTTT	CASSGRGGVTDTQYF
few	TRBV11-2	-	TRBJ2-7	TGTGCCAGCAGCTTAGGGCCGATTAGCCAGCAGTACTTC	CASSLGPISQQYF
-	TRBV29-1	TRBD2	TRBJ2-1	TGCAGCGTCTGGGGGACTAAAGATAAAGTATACAATGAGCAGTTCTTC	CSVWGTKDKVYNEQFF
few	TRBV6-5	-	TRBJ1-4	TGTGCCACGATGGACGGAATCATCTACACTAATGAAAAACTGTTTTTT	CATMDGIIYTNEKLFF
-	TRBV9	-	TRBJ1-1	TGTGCCAGCAGCGCAAACCGCTTGAACGGGAACACTGAAGCTTTCTTT	CASSANRLNGNTEAFF
few	TRBV4-3	-	TRBJ2-3	TGCGCCAGCAGCCAAGATCCGGGGCGCCCAGATACGCAGTATTTT	CASSQDPGRPDTQYF
many	TRBV4-3	-	TRBJ1-4	TGCGCCAGCAGCCTAAGCGCAGGGGCTATCGAAAAACTGTTTTTT	CASSLSAGAIEKLFF
-	TRBV7-9	-	TRBJ2-1	TGTGCCAGCAGCTCTACCCGATCCTACAATGAGCAGTTCTTC	CASSSTRSYNEQFF
-	TRBV11-2	-	TRBJ2-7	TGTGCCAGCAGCTTAGACCTGAGCGAGCAGTACTTC	CASSLDLSEQYF
few	TRBV3-1	-	TRBJ1-6	TGTGCCAGCAGCCAAGATGGCTGGGGTAATTCACCCCTCCACTTT	CASSQDGWGNSPLHF
few	TRBV4-3	TRBD1	TRBJ1-2	TGCGCCAGCAGCCCGACGACAGGGGCCCCTCTTGGCTACACCTTC	CASSPTTGAPLGYTF
few	TRBV7-6	-	TRBJ2-3	TGTGCCAGCAGCTTAGCGGTAGGGCGTAGAATAGATACGCAGTATTTT	CASSLAVGRRIDTQYF
few	TRBV9	-	TRBJ2-5	TGTGCCAGCAGCGTAGGCGTCTTCCAAGAGACCCAGTACTTC	CASSVGVFQETQYF
-	TRBV4-3	-	TRBJ2-5	TGCGCCAGCAGCCAAGATATCGGGCTAGGACAAGAGACCCAGTACTTC	CASSQDIGLGQETQYF
-	TRBV29-1	-	TRBJ1-1	TGCAGCGTTGAAGAAGCCCAGGCGAACACTGAAGCTTTCTTT	CSVEEAQANTEAFF
few	TRBV5-1	TRBD2	TRBJ2-5	TGCGCCAGCAGCTTGACTAGCGGGGCCGCAGCGCAGACCCAGTACTTC	CASSLTSGAAAQTQYF
few	TRBV7-9	TRBD2	TRBJ2-2	TGTGCCAGCAGCCGGACTAGCGGGGGGTTAAACACCGGGGAGCTGTTTTTT	CASSRTSGGLNTGELFF
few	TRBV27	TRBD2	TRBJ2-7	TGTGCCAGCAGTCTACTAGCGGGGGGTACCTACGAGCAGTACTTC	CASSLLAGGTYEQYF
many	TRBV4-3	-	TRBJ2-3	TGCGCCAGCAGCCAAGGATTAACGGGGCCAACTGGTACGCAGTATTTT	CASSQGLTGPTGTQYF
many	TRBV28	-	TRBJ2-7	TGTGCCACCTTATTCTCGGAGGGACTCGAGCAGTACTTC	CATLFSEGLEQYF
few	TRBV28	TRBD1	TRBJ2-3	TGTGCCAGCAGTTCCTTCTATTCAGACAGGGAAACAGATACGCAGTATTTT	CASSSFYSDRETDTQYF
once	TRBV9	TRBD1	TRBJ2-7	TGTGCCAGCAGCGTATCCGGGACAGGGTCCTCCTACGAGCAGTACTTC	CASSVSGTGSSYEQYF
-	TRBV11-2	-	TRBJ1-6	TGTGCCAGCAGCATTACTAGCTCCTATAATTCACCCCTCCACTTT	CASSITSSYNSPLHF
many	TRBV7-9	-	TRBJ2-3	TGTGCCAGCAGCTTACAGACTACTAGCACAGATACGCAGTATTTT	CASSLQTTSTDTQYF
-	TRBV28	-	TRBJ1-1	TGTGCCAGCACCTGGGAACGGGTAGGGGCCACTGAAGCTTTCTTT	CASTWERVGATEAFF
-	TRBV12-3/TRBV12-4	-	TRBJ1-3	TGTGCCAGCAGTTCGGGGCACTCTGGAAACACCATATATTTT	CASSSGHSGNTIYF
-	TRBV4-2	-	TRBJ2-5	TGTGCCAGCAGCCAAGATCAGCTAGAAGAGACCCAGTACTTC	CASSQDQLEETQYF
few	TRBV6-2/TRBV6-3	-	TRBJ2-3	TGTGCCAGCAGTCCCGAGGGGTTCGCAGATACGCAGTATTTT	CASSPEGFADTQYF
few	TRBV7-9	TRBD1	TRBJ1-1	TGTGCCAGCAGCGCAGGGACAGGGTATGACGCTGAAGCTTTCTTT	CASSAGTGYDAEAFF
few	TRBV18	-	TRBJ2-1	TGTGCCAGCTCACACAGAACAGACGCTCGGCAGGATGAGCAGTTCTTC	CASSHRTDARQDEQFF
few	TRBV6-5	-	TRBJ2-6	TGTGCCGGAGGTCCTGGGGCCAACGTCCTGACTTTC	CAGGPGANVLTF
-	TRBV6-2/TRBV6-3	-	TRBJ1-5	TGTGCCAGCAGTTCTCACCACTTGGGGCCCCAGCATTTT	CASSSHHLGPQHF
-	TRBV14	TRBD1	TRBJ1-6	TGTGCCAGCAGCCAAGAAAAGGTTGAGGGGGCCGAATCTTGGAATTCACCCCTCCACTTT	CASSQEKVEGAESWNSPLHF
many	TRBV7-2	TRBD2	TRBJ2-2	TGTGCCAGCAGCTTAGGGTCCAAGCGGGGGGTCACCGGGGAGCTGTTTTTT	CASSLGSKRGVTGELFF
few	TRBV7-3	-	TRBJ2-3	TGTGCCAGCAGCGCATATGCCCCAGGGACTAGCACAGATACGCAGTATTTT	CASSAYAPGTSTDTQYF
many	TRBV29-1	-	TRBJ1-2	TGCAGCGTTGCCCCCCAGGGTCATAACTATGGCTACACCTTC	CSVAPQGHNYGYTF
-	TRBV6-5	-	TRBJ2-1	TGTGCCAGCAGTTACTCCTTCTACAATGAGCAGTTCTTC	CASSYSFYNEQFF
-	TRBV29-1	-	TRBJ1-2	TGCAGCGTTAGGAGGGACTATGGCTACACCTTC	CSVRRDYGYTF
-	TRBV20-1	TRBD2	TRBJ2-3	TGCAGTGCTACCCCATTTCTCAGACTAGCGGGGTCCCCAGATACGCAGTATTTT	CSATPFLRLAGSPDTQYF